This T cell receptor (beta chain) derives from a study of blood T cell repertoires in COVID-19. Study-wide background: Specimens from acute and convalescent COVID-19 originated in the United States, Italy and Spain. From T cells, B-cell-depleted T cells, or PBMCs came the material, which was cDNA or gDNA.

This clone has more than one count but fewer than ten. In the authors' workflow: Amplification with reference gene primers provided the estimates of nucleated cell counts. Sequenced by immunoSEQ multiplex PCR; TCRdb stores in-frame clones only, minus some. D and trimming were read from the DNA, whereas the V and J calls and clone size are those reported in that table. The data show tens of thousands of clones, roughly 79% seen once. V gave up 6 bases and J gave up 1 base; unmatched junction bases: 9. The germline CDR1 and CDR2 sequences are SGDLS and YYNGEE. The CDR3 covers 15 residues. V is TRBV9 and J is TRBJ2-5, with 7 bases matching TRBD1. This TCR was recovered from a man in his fifties or sixties with acute or convalescent COVID-19. Sequenced material: peripheral blood. The CDR3 DNA is TGTGCCAGCACCATAACCGGGACAGCCCAAGAGACCCAGTACTTC. It encodes CASTITGTAQETQYF.